This TCR beta chain stems from a study of CD8 T cells in Susac syndrome. The V and J ends lost 5 bases and 3 bases respectively, with 8 bases between them. The CDR3 extends over 12 amino acids. Per the germline V gene, CDR1 is LGHDT and CDR2 is YNNKEL (reference sequence). It was with random hexamers that roughly 0.5 to 1 ug RNA was reverse transcribed. MiXCR was run by TCRdb on the immunoSEQ multiplex PCR reads, yielding one entry per CDR3 protein. The sample includes 95,000 to 150,000 distinct CDR3 sequences, roughly 95% of them seen just once. The T cells that were sequenced for TCR beta were CD8+ and CD4+ cells from blood.

Sequencing was done on a sample of CD4+ T cells from PBMCs. The sequence derives from a human donor with Susac syndrome. The rearrangement joins TRBV3-1 to TRBJ2-7; D remains unclear. The CDR3 DNA is TGTGCCAGCAGCACGACTGACTACGAGCAGTACTTC. This encodes CASSTTDYEQYF.